Here is one T cell receptor (beta chain) with its context. The junction and the germline gene differ at one end; a read error may be behind it. The data were produced by immunoSEQ multiplex PCR, yet TCRdb's version contains in-frame clones alone and is incomplete. The sample has 200,000 or so clones, 85% to 90% seen once. This entry is derived from a study of blood T cell repertoires in COVID-19. A Seattle source enrolled patients during active infection and followed them longitudinally. The CDR3 loop spans 14 amino acids. From germline, CDR1 is KGHSH and CDR2 LQKENI. The receptor was derived from a young man with COVID-19, enrolled during active disease. Specimen: peripheral blood. V is TRBV18 and J is TRBJ2-5; 7 bases fit TRBD1. CDR3 coding DNA: TGTGCCAGCGCACCGGGACAGCCGAAGGAGACCCAGTACTTC. Amino acids: CASAPGQPKETQYF.